The clone carrying this TCR beta chain was found many times. Its target is not known. The V and J ends lost 2 bases and 1 base respectively, with 13 bases between them. The CDR3 extends over 17 amino acids. Germline values: CDR1 SGHRS, CDR2 YFSETQ. A second PCR, run for roughly 7 to 11 cycles, used a sample-barcoded 5' primer plus a J-beta primer mix. TCRdb fed the 5' RACE reads into MiXCR, producing one record per CDR3 protein. Among more than 500,000 distinct CDR3 sequences listed, about 27% were seen once. This record comes from a study of blood T cells in healthy people across ages. General observations from the study: Measured against age, TCR beta diversity per million T cells decreased in a roughly linear manner.

The sample was also linked to a second study, of T cells of mothers and their children.

The TCR comes from a boy aged 2 to 10 in good health. The chain uses TRBV5-1 and TRBJ2-6, with D perhaps matching TRBD2 (6 bases). The specimen was blood. DNA of the CDR3: TGCGCCAGCAGCTTCGGGGGTGTTGTATCTGGGGCCAACGTCCTGACTTTC. It yields the protein CASSFGGVVSGANVLTF.